This record covers a single T cell receptor beta chain. The data originate from a study of blood T cells in healthy people across ages. At the level of the study: Per two T cells, about one barcoded beta molecule was captured through template switching.

A second about 6 to 11 cycle PCR used barcoded and J-beta primers. Each CDR3 protein is one row after TCRdb ran MiXCR on the 5' RACE reads. The table shows fewer than 2,000,000 distinct CDR3 sequences, with about 39% occurring only once. The material sequenced was blood. The sequence was collected from a human donor in good health.

CDR3 nucleotides: TGTGCCAGCAGCTTAAAAGGGCTAGCGGGGGGGGCACATTCCCGAGGGACAGATACGCAGTATTTT. Translated, it gives CASSLKGLAGGAHSRGTDTQYF. This chain uses TRBV11-2 with TRBJ2-3, with 12 bases aligning to TRBD2. The CDR3 runs 22 residues. Unmatched junction bases numbered 21, after V lost 2 bases and J lost 3 bases. Germline lookup yields CDR1 SGHAT and CDR2 FQNNGV. Full variable domain (outside the CDR3, taken from reference TRBV11-2 and TRBJ2-3): EAGVAQSPRYKIIEKRQSVAFWCNPISGHATLYWYQQILGQGPKLLIQFQNNGVVDDSQLPKDRFSAERLKGVDSTLKIQPAKLEDSAVYLCASSLKGLAGGAHSRGTDTQYFGPGTRLTVL.